One T cell receptor (beta chain) is described in this entry. Its antigen has not been determined. Per-base quality was not reported, and no clone a single base away is much larger than it. The sample comes from a study of T-cell memory formation after mild COVID-19 (dated by TCRdb to the early 2020s). Background on the whole study: TCR sequence clusters from the two donors were found to be largely donor specific. In a couple of donors, T-cell clones that expanded and contracted after mild COVID-19 were followed by sequencing TCRalpha and TCRbeta repertoires longitudinally. Two young, previously healthy adult volunteers made up the cohort, one male and one female. Broad study findings and their caveats: Only two mild cases were covered by the study, and larger cohorts that include severe cases with pre-infection samples were considered necessary. Contracting CD4+ clones turned up mainly in the CM and EM memory subsets, whereas EMRA was where CD8+ clones were enriched. SARS-CoV-2 specificity was not confirmed for the second-wave clones peaking on day 37. Some responding clones were found in pre-infection memory, which suggests that pre-existing cross-reactive memory T cells took part in the SARS-CoV-2 response. From day 15 to 85, contracting clones showed balanced CD4/CD8 phenotypes, whereas a second wave of clones that expanded from day 15 to 37 leaned towards CD4+.

CDR1 and CDR2 are drawn from the germline V gene (reference sequence): LGHDT, YNNKEL. From its cysteine to its phenylalanine, the CDR3 spans 13 amino acids. Solely the CDR3 DNA is kept, with 39 bases framed from the first base. V gives up 4 bases and J gives up 5 bases, and the segment between their germline ends measures 10 bases. Ficoll-Paque density gradient centrifugation was used to isolate PBMCs. The instrument was an Illumina NovaSeq 6000. TCRalpha and TCRbeta cDNA libraries were built by 5'RACE with constant-segment primers, adding sample barcodes and unique molecular identifiers. RNA was extracted from every sample with Trizol reagent. Library amplification was performed in two PCR steps, and a second sample barcode and Illumina TruSeq adapters were introduced in the second step. Sequencing of the libraries was done on an Illumina NovaSeq, producing 2 x 150 bp paired-end reads. The paper's data handling went like this. Reads were demultiplexed and collapsed into UMI-guided consensus sequences with migec v1.2.7. Using mixcr v2.1.11, UMI consensuses were aligned to TRA and TRB V and J templates and then assembled into clonotypes. A clonotype was counted as expanded or contracted only if both edgeR and NoisET called the change significant, with noise models trained on biological replicates. For edgeR calls, a false discovery rate-adjusted p below 0.01 and a log2 fold-change threshold of 1 were applied. As an exploratory analysis of dynamics, max-normalized trajectories of the 1000 most abundant clonotypes were examined with PCA combined with hierarchical clustering. Separately sequenced CD4+ and CD8+ repertoires were used to assign a CD4 or CD8 phenotype to each responding clone. TCRdb reprocessing: public reads trimmed at Q25 with fastp, clones called with MiXCR, in-frame beta chains kept. Rows merge per CDR3 protein into single entries with the most common DNA and genes. TCRdb, rather than the study authors, made the V and J calls. This sample lists fewer than 350,000 distinct CDR3 sequences; more than 15% were detected once. The ten largest make up around 23% of the sample.

The sequenced sample was PBMCs or a T cell subset sorted from them (not recorded which). The source is a man between 18 and 29 years old who had mild COVID-19 (a few samples of this study predate the infection). The sample titles of this study are shuffled in the database, so cell type and time point are left out; the donor was told from shared clones. The chain employs TRBV3-1 and TRBJ2-3, with no D gene named confidently. The sequence in DNA is TGTGCCAGCAGCCCCCCCTCTCGAGATACGCAGTATTTT. Its translation is CASSPPSRDTQYF.